These 26 T cell receptor beta chains were sequenced from one sample in a study of T-cell reconstitution after alpha-beta-depleted transplantation in children. Unique molecular identifiers featured in how the TCRbeta library was prepared. TCRdb ran MiXCR on the PCR reads and lists one entry per CDR3 protein. The table shows around 480,000 distinct CDR3 sequences, with roughly 33% occurring only once. Sequences were derived from PBMCs from the stem cell graft donor, sampled from the stem cell graft. The receptors stem from a human donor who donated a stem cell graft to a child with aplastic anemia.

V gene TRBV6-2 or TRBV6-3 combines with J gene TRBJ2-1, with D unresolved. Germline loops: CDR1 MNHEY, CDR2 SVGEGT. The CDR3 totals 12 residues. Trimming removed 8 bases from V and 3 bases from J, with 8 bases in between. The CDR3 spells CASYNLYNEQFF. The CDR3 region has the DNA TGTGCCAGCTACAACCTCTACAATGAGCAGTTCTTC.

This clonotype was seen only a few times. V gene TRBV29-1 combines with J gene TRBJ2-1, with D hard to call. This CDR3 spans 10 amino acids. Trimming stripped 5 bases from V and 6 bases from J, with 5 bases between. CDR1 SQVTM and CDR2 ANQGSEA come from the germline V gene. The chain's CDR3 is CSVFFNEQFF. The CDR3 coding sequence is TGCAGCGTTTTCTTCAATGAGCAGTTCTTC.

The chain has TRBV4-3 and TRBJ2-3; 10 bases agree with TRBD2. CDR1 and CDR2 (germline): LGHNA, YSLEER. The trim removed 4 bases at V and 5 bases at J, leaving 3 bases unmatched. The CDR3 is 14 amino acids. The CDR3 sequence is CASSLASGGDTQYF. The CDR3 DNA is TGCGCCAGCAGCCTCGCTAGCGGGGGAGATACGCAGTATTTT.

This clonotype was seen a few times. This chain links TRBV7-2 with TRBJ2-3; tentatively, D is TRBD1 or TRBD2 (5 bases each). The CDR3 totals 14 residues. The V gene lost 3 bases and the J gene lost 6 bases, with 13 bases spanning the gap. In germline, CDR1 is SGHTA, CDR2 FQGNSA. In DNA, the CDR3 is TGTGCCAGCAGCTTCACTACTTGGGGGGATACGCAGTATTTT. Protein sequence: CASSFTTWGDTQYF.

The V gene is TRBV11-2, the J gene TRBJ2-5, with D possibly TRBD2 on 6 matching bases. V lost 2 bases and J 5 bases, leaving 27 bases between the germline ends. In germline, CDR1 is SGHAT, CDR2 FQNNGV. The CDR3 covers 19 residues. The chain's CDR3 is CASSLTPLGSPGPAETQYF. The DNA for the CDR3 is TGTGCCAGCAGCTTAACCCCGCTCGGGAGCCCGGGTCCTGCGGAGACCCAGTACTTC.

This clonotype was counted many times. This chain uses TRBV20-1 with TRBJ2-7; 16 bases align to TRBD2. The V gene end was trimmed by 6 bases and the J gene end by 6 bases; junction bases not matched to a gene: 11. CDR1 and CDR2 (germline): DFQATT, SNEGSKA (reference sequence). The CDR3 is 16 amino acids. The CDR3 reads CSASSGTSGRAFEQYF. For the CDR3, the DNA is TGCAGTGCCAGTTCCGGGACTAGCGGGAGGGCCTTCGAGCAGTACTTC.

This clonotype turned up a few times. The V call is TRBV27, the J call TRBJ1-1; TRBD1 is a possible D gene (5 bases). The CDR3 spans 16 residues. V lost 4 bases and J 1 base, leaving 16 bases between the germline ends. Germline V gene data show CDR1 as MNHEY and CDR2 as SMNVEV (reference sequence). In DNA, the CDR3 is TGTGCCAGCAGTTCGAGGGGCCTGACGGGGAACACTGAAGCTTTCTTT. Protein sequence: CASSSRGLTGNTEAFF.

In nucleotides, the CDR3 is TGTGCCAGCAGCCAGGGACCTAACTATGGCTACACCTTC. Translating gives CASSQGPNYGYTF. The chain carries TRBV6-1 and TRBJ1-2, with D possibly matching TRBD1 (5 bases). Between the trimmed V and J ends, which lost 6 bases and 0 bases, there was a span of 8 bases. This CDR3 is 13 amino acids long. The germline CDR1 and CDR2 sequences are MNHNS and SASEGT.

The chain carries TRBV7-2 and TRBJ2-5, with 9 positions matching TRBD1. With 4 bases clipped from V and 2 bases from J, the junction kept 8 bases outside the gene matches. The CDR3 is made up of 16 amino acids. Per the germline V gene, CDR1 is SGHTA and CDR2 is FQGNSA. CDR3 in DNA: TGTGCCAGCAGCTGGGGGGACAGGGCGGTACAAGAGACCCAGTACTTC. Amino acids: CASSWGDRAVQETQYF. Based on the CDR3 plus reference TRBV7-2 and TRBJ2-5, the full variable domain is GAGVSQSPSNKVTEKGKDVELRCDPISGHTALYWYRQSLGQGLEFLIYFQGNSAPDKSGLPSDRFSAERTGGSVSTLTIQRTQQEDSAVYLCASSWGDRAVQETQYFGPGTRLLVL.

This sequence joins TRBV12-3 or TRBV12-4 and TRBJ2-5, with D unresolved. Trimming took off 6 bases at V and 0 bases at J, with 5 bases between the two ends. This CDR3 spans 12 amino acids. CDR3 nucleotides: TGTGCCAGCAGCCAGTACCAAGAGACCCAGTACTTC. Encoded protein: CASSQYQETQYF.

This clonotype was counted a few times. V gene TRBV20-1 combines with J gene TRBJ1-6, with a possible D match to TRBD1 (5 bases). CDR1 and CDR2 from the germline V gene are DFQATT and SNEGSKA (reference sequence). V was shortened by 4 bases and J by 7 bases, with 14 bases between the two germline ends. The CDR3 spans 14 residues. The CDR3 bases are TGCAGTGCTATAAGGGACGGGGGAAATTCACCCCTCCACTTT. Its protein is CSAIRDGGNSPLHF.

This rearrangement joins TRBV15 to TRBJ1-2; 7 positions agree with TRBD1. With 5 bases clipped from V and 6 bases from J, the junction kept 12 bases outside the gene matches. Germline CDR1 is LNHNV and CDR2 is YYDKDF (reference sequence). CDR3 length: 15 amino acids. The DNA for the CDR3 is TGTGCCACCAGCGGAACCTACGGGACAGCTGATGGCTACACCTTC. This translates into CATSGTYGTADGYTF.

The chain combines TRBV12-3 or TRBV12-4 with TRBJ1-1, with D perhaps TRBD1 (5 bases). This CDR3 has 15 amino acids. Trimming removed 5 bases at V and 0 bases at J, with 13 bases between. The CDR3 is CASSPVRQMNTEAFF. CDR3 DNA: TGTGCCAGCAGTCCAGTAAGACAGATGAACACTGAAGCTTTCTTT.

DNA of the CDR3: TGCAGTGCTAGTGGGGTTCGAAAGGGCCCTACTGAAGCTTTCTTT. Amino acid sequence: CSASGVRKGPTEAFF. The chain is built from TRBV20-1 and TRBJ1-1; no clear D gene. The germline V and J ends were trimmed by 3 bases and 5 bases, with 19 bases remaining between them. The CDR3 is made up of 15 amino acids. Germline V lookup: CDR1 DFQATT, CDR2 SNEGSKA (reference sequence).

The J gene is TRBJ1-2, the V gene TRBV20-1; D is unclear. The CDR3 is 12 residues long. Germline V lookup: CDR1 DFQATT, CDR2 SNEGSKA (reference sequence). The V gene lost 7 bases and the J gene lost 9 bases, with 18 bases spanning the gap. The DNA for the CDR3 is TGCAGTGGCAAAGGCGTCAGAGGACGCTACACCTTC. This encodes CSGKGVRGRYTF.

This clonotype was seen only a few times. The chain uses TRBV7-9 and TRBJ2-3; D perhaps matches TRBD1 (6 bases). The V end lost 4 bases, the J end lost 3 bases, and 17 bases lay between the germline ends. The CDR3 is made up of 16 amino acids. The V gene's germline CDR1 is SEHNR and CDR2 FQNEAQ (reference sequence). The CDR3 DNA reads as TGTGCCAGCAGCTCTTCGGTTGGGGGCCGGACAGATACGCAGTATTTT. It is translated as CASSSSVGGRTDTQYF.

V usage is TRBV28 and J usage is TRBJ1-1; weak D call: TRBD1 (5 bases). Germline V CDR1 and CDR2: MDHEN, SYDVKM. With 6 bases removed from V and 4 bases from J, the gap between germline ends came to 12 bases. The CDR3 contains 13 residues. The CDR3 protein is CASSPGTFTEAFF. In DNA form, the CDR3 reads TGTGCCAGCAGCCCCGGGACGTTCACTGAAGCTTTCTTT.

The chain uses TRBV29-1 and TRBJ2-3, with 7 positions matching TRBD1. J lost 2 bases, V lost 7 bases, and 12 bases had no gene match. The CDR3 is 15 amino acids. Germline V gene data show CDR1 as SQVTM and CDR2 as ANQGSEA. CDR3 loop: CSAGGQTTTTDTQYF. DNA for the CDR3: TGCAGCGCAGGGGGACAGACAACAACCACAGATACGCAGTATTTT.

V is TRBV7-3 and J is TRBJ2-1; D is uncertain. CDR3 length equals 13 residues. From germline, CDR1 is SGHTA and CDR2 FQGTGA. The V end was cut by 3 bases, the J end by 8 bases, with 11 bases between. As DNA, the CDR3 is TGTGCCAGCAGCTTCTCGGCACGGGATGAGCAGTTCTTC. As protein: CASSFSARDEQFF. The complete variable domain, with remaining parts taken from reference TRBV7-3 and TRBJ2-1, reads GAGVSQTPSNKVTEKGKYVELRCDPISGHTALYWYRQSLGQGPEFLIYFQGTGAADDSGLPNDRFFAVRPEGSVSTLKIQRTERGDSAVYLCASSFSARDEQFFGPGTRLTVL.

The J gene is TRBJ1-1, the V gene TRBV5-1, with a weak D call TRBD1 (6 bases). The ends were cut back, 3 bases at V and 0 bases at J, with 12 bases in the middle. This CDR3 region has 15 residues. Looked up from germline, CDR1 is SGHRS and CDR2 is YFSETQ. The CDR3 DNA follows: TGCGCCAGCAGCTCGGGGACATCCATGAACACTGAAGCTTTCTTT. Protein product: CASSSGTSMNTEAFF.

V usage is TRBV19 and J usage is TRBJ2-5; unclear D gene. Trimming removed 4 bases from V and 5 bases from J, with 5 bases in between. Looked up from germline, CDR1 is LNHDA and CDR2 is SQIVND (reference sequence). This CDR3 has 11 residues. CDR3 coding DNA: TGTGCCAGTAGTAACCGGGAGACCCAGTACTTC. Its translation is CASSNRETQYF.

This clonotype has a handful of counts. This sequence joins TRBV6-5 and TRBJ1-6; 8 nucleotides align to TRBD1. V dropped 0 bases and J dropped 7; count of bases not matched to a gene: 8. This CDR3 has 17 amino acids. The germline V gene has CDR1 MNHEY and CDR2 SVGAGI. The CDR3 is CASSYSNRDRRNSPLHF. For the CDR3, the DNA is TGTGCCAGCAGTTACTCGAACCGGGACAGGAGGAATTCACCCCTCCACTTT.

The CDR3 DNA reads as TGTGCCATCAGTGGTCGGGAGATGCAGGAGACCCAGTACTTC. It yields the protein CAISGREMQETQYF. J is TRBJ2-5 and V is TRBV10-3, with a tentative D call TRBD2 (6 bases). This CDR3 is built from 14 residues. V lost 4 bases, J lost 5 bases, and 14 bases lay in between. CDR1 is ENHRY and CDR2 is SYGVKD in the germline V gene.

This clonotype was seen a handful of times. The genes are TRBV5-5 and TRBJ1-1; D is perhaps TRBD1 (5 bases). Germline CDR1 SGHKS, CDR2 YYEKEE (reference sequence). The CDR3 is 16 amino acids. The V end lost 5 bases, the J end lost 2 bases, and 19 bases lay between the germline ends. CDR3 coding DNA: TGTGCCAGCAGTCCGAGGAGCCTCCAGGGAAACACTGAAGCTTTCTTT. Translating it yields CASSPRSLQGNTEAFF. Full variable domain (rest looked up from reference TRBV5-5 and TRBJ1-1): DAGVTQSPTHLIKTRGQQVTLRCSPISGHKSVSWYQQVLGQGPQFIFQYYEKEERGRGNFPDRFSARQFPNYSSELNVNALLLGDSALYLCASSPRSLQGNTEAFFGQGTRLTVV.

The table lists this clonotype with a few counts. The chain is built from TRBV5-1 and TRBJ1-1; D might be TRBD1 (5 bases). Germline CDR1 is SGHRS and CDR2 is YFSETQ. Trimming stripped 4 bases from V and 0 bases from J, with 10 bases between. The CDR3 covers 14 residues. DNA for the CDR3: TGCGCCAGCAGCCTGGACACTTTGAACACTGAAGCTTTCTTT. Its translation: CASSLDTLNTEAFF.

The chain couples TRBV29-1 to TRBJ1-2; TRBD1 matches at 8 bases. This CDR3 has 14 residues. Germline CDR1 SQVTM, CDR2 ANQGSEA. Germline trimming cut 5 bases from V and 5 bases from J; bases unmatched to any gene: 10. The CDR3 sequence: CSVFPGGVGYGYTF. CDR3 DNA: TGCAGCGTTTTCCCAGGGGGCGTGGGGTATGGCTACACCTTC.